What follows are 30 T cell receptor beta chains derived from one specimen sequenced in a study of OX40 agonist ivuxolimab in advanced cancers. Libraries were prepared by immunoSEQ multiplex PCR; TCRdb keeps only in-frame clonotypes and omits some of them. There are 35,000 to 40,000 clones in the sample; around 90% occur only once, and around 13% lies in the top ten. This sample comprised CD4+ or CD8+ T cells sorted from blood, obtained in a trial of the OX40 agonist ivuxolimab. The origin of the receptors is an adult with an advanced solid tumor such as melanoma, head and neck, liver or kidney cancer.

V usage is TRBV11-2 and J usage is TRBJ1-6; a weak D match, TRBD1 (6 bases). The CDR3 is 14 residues long. Germline assignment: CDR1 SGHAT and CDR2 FQNNGV. Trimming took 4 bases from V and 8 from J, leaving 12 bases between them. The CDR3: CASSSRDTYSPLHF. The CDR3 DNA is TGTGCCAGCAGCTCCCGGGACACCTATTCACCCCTCCACTTT.

The chain employs TRBV5-1 and TRBJ2-7; TRBD1 is a possible D gene (8 bases). This CDR3 contains 15 residues. With 2 bases removed from V and 2 bases from J, the gap between germline ends came to 14 bases. Per the germline V gene, CDR1 is SGHRS and CDR2 is YFSETQ. The CDR3 nucleotides read TGCGCCAGCAGCTTAGGACAGGGAGGGACCTACGAGCAGTACTTC. It is translated as CASSLGQGGTYEQYF.

The rearrangement uses TRBV27 and TRBJ1-1; 7 positions match TRBD1. This CDR3 is 16 amino acids long. V dropped 6 bases and J dropped 3; count of bases not matched to a gene: 13. The germline gives CDR1 MNHEY, CDR2 SMNVEV (reference sequence). The CDR3 sequence is CASSTRQGRTDTEAFF. DNA of the CDR3: TGTGCCAGCAGCACCAGACAGGGTCGGACGGACACTGAAGCTTTCTTT.

The chain has TRBV7-9 and TRBJ2-7; tentatively, D is TRBD2 (6 bases). V shed 1 base and J shed 7 bases, with 11 bases lying between them. Germline values: CDR1 SEHNR, CDR2 FQNEAQ (reference sequence). The CDR3 length is 13 residues. The CDR3 DNA reads as TGTGCCAGCAGCTTAGTAGGTGGACTAGAGCAGTACTTC. It codes for CASSLVGGLEQYF.

V is TRBV27 and J is TRBJ1-5; a weak D match, TRBD1 (5 bases). In germline, CDR1 is MNHEY, CDR2 SMNVEV (reference sequence). The CDR3 loop spans 14 amino acids. Trimming pared 2 bases from V and 3 bases from J, leaving 8 bases between. The CDR3 coding sequence is TGTGCCAGCAGTTTAGGGGGACCCAATCAGCCCCAGCATTTT. Translated: CASSLGGPNQPQHF.

The V gene is TRBV10-3, the J gene TRBJ1-2; 7 bases agree with TRBD1. Germline-derived CDR1 and CDR2 are ENHRY and SYGVKD. This CDR3 is built from 14 residues. J lost 9 bases, V lost 3 bases, and 10 bases had no gene match. DNA of the CDR3: TGTGCCATCAGTGACCTTGACAGGGAGGATTGCTACACCTTC. Amino acid sequence: CAISDLDREDCYTF.

A remark on this clone: Mismatch with germline at one junction end may stem from a read error. Here the CDR3 reads CSVEDPGISFEQYF. CDR3 nucleotide sequence: TGCAGCGTTGAAGATCCTGGGATTTCCTTCGAGCAGTACTTC. The chain carries TRBV29-1 and TRBJ2-7; D gene ambiguous. The CDR3 runs to 14 residues. Germline CDR1 is SQVTM and CDR2 is ANQGSEA.

The J gene is TRBJ2-1, the V gene TRBV19; TRBD1 matches 7 bases. CDR1 and CDR2 from the germline V gene are LNHDA and SQIVND (reference sequence). The J segment lost 3 bases and the V segment lost 6 bases, leaving 8 bases of the junction unmatched. The CDR3 spans 15 residues. In DNA, the CDR3 is TGTGCCAGTAGGGAGAAGGACAGGAGCTACAATGAGCAGTTCTTC. This sequence encodes CASREKDRSYNEQFF.

The genes are TRBV7-9 and TRBJ2-7; D perhaps matches TRBD1 (5 bases). This CDR3 is 14 amino acids long. The V gene lost 3 bases and the J gene lost 3 bases, with 12 bases spanning the gap. Germline values: CDR1 SEHNR, CDR2 FQNEAQ (reference sequence). The CDR3 reads CASSLTVGLYEQYF. CDR3 nucleotide sequence: TGTGCCAGCAGCTTGACAGTGGGGCTCTACGAGCAGTACTTC.

This clone occurred once. The chain carries TRBV19 and TRBJ2-7, with 10 nucleotides matching TRBD2. The length of the CDR3 is 15 residues. Germline trimming cut 1 base from V and 10 bases from J; bases unmatched to any gene: 10. Germline loops: CDR1 LNHDA, CDR2 SQIVND (reference sequence). The CDR3 spells CASSIGTSRTSGQYF. The CDR3 DNA reads TGTGCCAGTAGTATAGGGACTTCAAGGACTAGCGGACAGTACTTC. Based on the CDR3 plus reference TRBV19 and TRBJ2-7, the full variable domain is DGGITQSPKYLFRKEGQNVTLSCEQNLNHDAMYWYRQDPGQGLRLIYYSQIVNDFQKGDIAEGYSVSREKKESFPLTVTSAQKNPTAFYLCASSIGTSRTSGQYFGPGTRLTVT.

The V call is TRBV30, the J call TRBJ2-7; D is perhaps TRBD2 (6 bases). Germline CDR1 is GTSNPN and CDR2 is SVGIG (reference sequence). The CDR3 runs to 14 residues. V lost 5 bases and J 5 bases, leaving 19 bases between the germline ends. DNA for the CDR3: TGTGCCTGGGGGGAGGACTCCAGTTGGAACGAGCAGTACTTC. It yields the protein CAWGEDSSWNEQYF.

This chain links TRBV11-2 with TRBJ1-2; no clear D gene. This CDR3 comprises 13 residues. Trimming left V 0 bases short and J 4 bases short, with 6 bases between. Per germline, CDR1 SGHAT and CDR2 FQNNGV. CDR3 bases: TGTGCCAGCAGCTTAGATAACGGCTATGGCTACACCTTC. It codes for CASSLDNGYGYTF.

This chain connects TRBV5-6 to TRBJ2-5; 8 positions agree with TRBD2. V lost 0 bases and J lost 1; bases outside the gene matches: 5. Germline-derived CDR1 and CDR2 are SGHDT and YYEEEE. This CDR3 contains 16 residues. CDR3: CASSLGSGELQETQYF. CDR3 bases: TGTGCCAGCAGCTTGGGTAGCGGGGAGCTCCAAGAGACCCAGTACTTC.

The CDR3 DNA reads as TGTGCCATCAAAGACAGGGATGACACTGAAGCTTTCTTT. Protein sequence: CAIKDRDDTEAFF. The chain employs TRBV10-3 and TRBJ1-1; TRBD1 agrees at 7 bases. The CDR3 consists of 13 residues. V lost 7 bases, J lost 3 bases, and 5 bases stayed unmatched. Germline values: CDR1 ENHRY, CDR2 SYGVKD.

About this clone: A junction boundary mismatches the germline segment, possibly from a read error. The chain employs TRBV4-1 and TRBJ1-5, with D unresolved. This CDR3 has 15 residues. Germline assignment: CDR1 MGHRA and CDR2 YSYEKL. This CDR3 reads CASSQGARRDQLQHF. The CDR3 DNA sequence: TGCGCCAGCAGCCAAGGCGCTAGAAGGGATCAGCTCCAGCATTTT.

V and J are TRBV7-9 and TRBJ2-1, with TRBD1 matching over 7 bases. V lost 5 bases and J lost 9; bases outside the gene matches: 7. Germline V gene sequence: CDR1 SEHNR, CDR2 FQNEAQ (reference sequence). The CDR3 has 13 residues. The CDR3 region has the DNA TGTGCCAGCAGCCCCACTGGACAGGCTGAGCAGTTCTTC. Its protein is CASSPTGQAEQFF.

V gene TRBV6-5 combines with J gene TRBJ2-7; 8 bases agree with TRBD1. Per the germline V gene, CDR1 is MNHEY and CDR2 is SVGAGI. The trim removed 5 bases at V and 6 bases at J, leaving 6 bases unmatched. There are 13 residues in the CDR3. The CDR3 DNA follows: TGTGCCAGCAGTCCGACAGGGGCGGGCGAGCAGTACTTC. This encodes CASSPTGAGEQYF.

This chain uses TRBV7-9 with TRBJ1-2; possibly TRBD1 for D (6 bases). The germline V gene encodes CDR1 SEHNR and CDR2 FQNEAQ (reference sequence). The CDR3 has 16 residues. V dropped 4 bases and J dropped 6 bases, with 21 bases sitting between them. CDR3 loop: CASSSPYGQIGDGYTF. For the CDR3, the DNA is TGTGCCAGCAGCTCCCCATATGGACAGATAGGGGATGGCTACACCTTC.

The rearrangement uses TRBV4-2 and TRBJ1-1; D perhaps matches TRBD1 (6 bases). V was trimmed by 2 bases and J by 7 bases, leaving 17 bases between them. This CDR3 comprises 15 residues. The germline V gene encodes CDR1 LGHNA and CDR2 YNFKEQ. The CDR3 sequence is CASSQRNPGHLEAFF. The CDR3 DNA sequence: TGTGCCAGCAGCCAAAGGAACCCGGGACACCTTGAAGCTTTCTTT.

V usage is TRBV27 and J usage is TRBJ2-6, with TRBD1 matching 9 bases. CDR1 is MNHEY and CDR2 is SMNVEV in the germline V gene (reference sequence). Trimming took 4 bases from V and 0 from J; bases not matched to a gene: 10. This CDR3 has 19 residues. Here the CDR3 reads CASSSPTGTGSSGANVLTF. The CDR3 nucleotides are TGTGCCAGCAGTTCACCCACCGGGACAGGGAGCTCTGGGGCCAACGTCCTGACTTTC.

A few counts support this clone. The rearrangement uses TRBV19 and TRBJ1-1; possibly TRBD1 for D (5 bases). The CDR3 spans 12 residues. Looked up from germline, CDR1 is LNHDA and CDR2 is SQIVND (reference sequence). The germline V and J ends were trimmed by 9 bases and 4 bases, with 12 bases remaining between them. CDR3 amino acids: CASTQGITEAFF. The CDR3 nucleotides are TGTGCCAGCACCCAGGGTATCACTGAAGCTTTCTTT.

This chain joins TRBV19 and TRBJ2-2; 7 nucleotides match TRBD1. There are 14 residues in the CDR3. Trimming removed 5 bases from V and 6 bases from J; junction bases left unmatched: 6. The germline V gene has CDR1 LNHDA and CDR2 SQIVND (reference sequence). CDR3 residues: CASSPRQGSGELFF. The CDR3, as DNA: TGTGCCAGTAGTCCCCGACAGGGTTCCGGGGAGCTGTTTTTT.

V gene TRBV10-2 combines with J gene TRBJ2-3; 9 bases line up with TRBD2. This CDR3 comprises 16 residues. The J segment lost 2 bases and the V segment lost 6 bases, leaving 9 bases of the junction unmatched. CDR1 is WSHSY and CDR2 is SAAADI in the germline V gene. Written as DNA, the CDR3 is TGCGCCAGCAGATATATTAGCGGGGGATTCACAGATACGCAGTATTTT. Translating gives CASRYISGGFTDTQYF.

The chain recombines TRBV27 with TRBJ2-1; TRBD1 aligns across 9 bases. The CDR3 runs to 15 residues. Per the germline V gene, CDR1 is MNHEY and CDR2 is SMNVEV (reference sequence). The V segment lost 6 bases and the J segment 1 base; nucleotides outside the gene matches: 4. This CDR3 is CASSSQGASYNEQFF. In DNA form, the CDR3 reads TGTGCCAGCAGCTCACAGGGGGCGTCCTACAATGAGCAGTTCTTC.

The chain combines TRBV19 with TRBJ1-6; the D gene is possibly TRBD1 (5 bases). The length of the CDR3 is 13 residues. Trimming removed 7 bases at V and 10 bases at J, with 14 bases between. Per the germline V gene, CDR1 is LNHDA and CDR2 is SQIVND (reference sequence). The CDR3 reads CASMEERGSPLHF. CDR3 DNA sequence: TGTGCCAGTATGGAGGAAAGGGGCTCACCCCTCCACTTT.

The genes are TRBV6-6 and TRBJ2-7, with D maybe TRBD2 (5 bases). The ends were cut back, 5 bases at V and 6 bases at J, with 11 bases in the middle. The CDR3 totals 12 residues. Germline V gives CDR1 MNHNY, CDR2 SVGAGI (reference sequence). The CDR3 is CASSSLAREQYF. CDR3 DNA: TGTGCCAGCAGTAGTCTAGCCCGCGAGCAGTACTTC.

Only one count was recorded for this clone. The gene calls are TRBV19 and TRBJ2-3; 10 bases align to TRBD2. V shed 8 bases, J shed 4 bases, and the junction held 6 bases outside the gene matches. The CDR3 extends over 14 amino acids. The germline V gene encodes CDR1 LNHDA and CDR2 SQIVND (reference sequence). Written as DNA, the CDR3 is TGTGCCAGTTCCCCTAGCGGGAGCGCAGATACGCAGTATTTT. Translated, it gives CASSPSGSADTQYF.

The genes are TRBV28 and TRBJ1-2; weak D call: TRBD1 (5 bases). Per germline, CDR1 MDHEN and CDR2 SYDVKM. This CDR3 has 13 residues. V shed 10 bases and J shed 3 bases, with 15 bases lying between them. The CDR3, as DNA: TGTGCCACTTCGGGGGGGGAGTACTATGGCTACACCTTC. Its translation: CATSGGEYYGYTF.

The genes are TRBV29-1 and TRBJ2-2; the D gene is possibly TRBD1 (5 bases). Germline CDR1 is SQVTM and CDR2 is ANQGSEA. V was shortened by 6 bases and J by 10 bases, with 12 bases between the two germline ends. The CDR3 spans 11 residues. The DNA of the CDR3 is TGCAGCGTCCGGGTAGGGGTGGAGCTGTTTTTT. Encoded protein: CSVRVGVELFF.

V usage is TRBV16 and J usage is TRBJ1-2, with unresolved D. Germline CDR1 reads KGHSY; CDR2 reads FQNENV. V lost 5 bases, J lost 8 bases, and 12 bases lay in between. The CDR3 contains 12 residues. This CDR3 is CASSSSVSGYTF. The CDR3 DNA reads as TGTGCCAGCAGCTCATCTGTGTCCGGCTACACCTTC.